What follows is one T cell receptor beta chain and its context. These data originate in a study of blood T cells in healthy people across ages. Overall study: For every two T cells, template switching captured about one barcoded beta molecule.

Combining a sample-barcoded 5' primer with a J-beta primer mix, a second PCR ran for about 6 to 12 cycles. Using its own MiXCR run on the 5' RACE reads, TCRdb lists one record per CDR3 protein. The sample shows some 900,000 distinct CDR3 sequences, around 48% of them seen only once. Per sample, at least 5.5 micrograms of total RNA were extracted. Material for sequencing was blood. The sequence came from a man aged 25-45 years in good health.

CDR3 protein: CASSYDPDYGYTF. Written as DNA, the CDR3 is TGTGCCAGCAGTTACGACCCTGACTATGGCTACACCTTC. The chain is built from TRBV28 and TRBJ1-2; no firm D call. Germline values: CDR1 MDHEN, CDR2 SYDVKM. The CDR3 sequence is 13 residues long. V was shortened by 4 bases and J by 3 bases, with 9 bases between the two germline ends.